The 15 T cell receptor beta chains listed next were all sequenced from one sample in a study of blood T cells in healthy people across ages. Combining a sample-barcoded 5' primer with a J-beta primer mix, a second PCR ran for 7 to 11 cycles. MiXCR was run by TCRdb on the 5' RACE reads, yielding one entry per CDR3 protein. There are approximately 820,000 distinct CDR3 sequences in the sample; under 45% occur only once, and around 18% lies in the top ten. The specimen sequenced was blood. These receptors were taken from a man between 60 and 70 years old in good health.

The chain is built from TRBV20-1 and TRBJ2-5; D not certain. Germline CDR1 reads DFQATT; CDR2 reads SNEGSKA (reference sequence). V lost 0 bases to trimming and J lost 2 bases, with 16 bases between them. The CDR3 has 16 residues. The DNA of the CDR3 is TGCAGTGCTAGAGATGGGCAGCGAAGCAAACAAGAGACCCAGTACTTC. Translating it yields CSARDGQRSKQETQYF.

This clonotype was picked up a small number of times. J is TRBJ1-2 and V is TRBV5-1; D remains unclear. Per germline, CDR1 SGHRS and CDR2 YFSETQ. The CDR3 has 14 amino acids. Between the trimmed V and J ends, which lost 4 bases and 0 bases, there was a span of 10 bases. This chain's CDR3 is CASSQGSPNYGYTF. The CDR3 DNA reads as TGCGCCAGCAGCCAAGGGAGTCCTAACTATGGCTACACCTTC.

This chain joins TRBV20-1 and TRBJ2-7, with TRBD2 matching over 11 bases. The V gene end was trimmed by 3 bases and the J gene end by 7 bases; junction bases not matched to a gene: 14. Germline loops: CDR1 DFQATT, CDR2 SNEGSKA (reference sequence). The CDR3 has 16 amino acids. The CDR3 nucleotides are TGCAGTGCTAGGACAGTTAGCGGGGGGGTTCTCAATGAGCAGTACTTC. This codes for CSARTVSGGVLNEQYF.

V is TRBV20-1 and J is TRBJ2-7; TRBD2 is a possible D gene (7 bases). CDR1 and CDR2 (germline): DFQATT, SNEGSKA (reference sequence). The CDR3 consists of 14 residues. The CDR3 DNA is TGCGAAGTGCTCCGGAGAGGGGGGGCTTACGAGCAGTACTTC. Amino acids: CEVLRRGGAYEQYF.

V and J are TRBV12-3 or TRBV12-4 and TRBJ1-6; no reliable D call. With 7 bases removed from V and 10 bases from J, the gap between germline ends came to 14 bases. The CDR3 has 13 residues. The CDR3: CASKEVGGSPLHF. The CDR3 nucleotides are TGTGCCAGCAAGGAAGTCGGTGGCTCACCCCTCCACTTT.

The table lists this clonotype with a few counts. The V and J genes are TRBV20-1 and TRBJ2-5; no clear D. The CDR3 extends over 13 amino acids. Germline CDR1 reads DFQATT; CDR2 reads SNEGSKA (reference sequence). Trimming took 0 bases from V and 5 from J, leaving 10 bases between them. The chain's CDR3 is CSARDPQFETQYF. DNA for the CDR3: TGCAGTGCTAGAGATCCTCAATTCGAGACCCAGTACTTC.

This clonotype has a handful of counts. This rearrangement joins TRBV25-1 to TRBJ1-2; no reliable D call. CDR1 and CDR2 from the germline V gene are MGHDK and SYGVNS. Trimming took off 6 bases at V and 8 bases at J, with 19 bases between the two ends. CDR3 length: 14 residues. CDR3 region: CASSLTPTGWGYTF. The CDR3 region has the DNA TGTGCCAGCAGCCTAACACCTACCGGCTGGGGCTACACCTTC.

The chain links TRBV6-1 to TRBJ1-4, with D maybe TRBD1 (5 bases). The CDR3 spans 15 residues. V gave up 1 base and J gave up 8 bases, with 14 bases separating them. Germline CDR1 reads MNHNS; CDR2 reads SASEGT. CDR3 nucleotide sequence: TGTGCCAGCAGTGAAGACCCAGGGAAGAGGGAAAAACTGTTTTTT. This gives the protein CASSEDPGKREKLFF.

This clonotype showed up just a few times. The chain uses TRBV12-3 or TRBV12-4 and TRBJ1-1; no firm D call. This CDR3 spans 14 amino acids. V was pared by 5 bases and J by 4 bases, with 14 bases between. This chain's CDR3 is CASSQDGRSTEAFF. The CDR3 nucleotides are TGTGCCAGCAGTCAAGACGGACGCAGCACTGAAGCTTTCTTT.

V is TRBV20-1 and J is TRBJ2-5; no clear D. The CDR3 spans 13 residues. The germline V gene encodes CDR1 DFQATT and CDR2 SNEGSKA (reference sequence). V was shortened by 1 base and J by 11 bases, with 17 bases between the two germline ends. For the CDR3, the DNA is TGCAGTGCTAGAGTGAGGAACTCAGAAGAGCAGTACTTC. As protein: CSARVRNSEEQYF.

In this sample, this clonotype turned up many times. CDR3 DNA sequence: TGTGCCACCTCCCCGGGACAAGGTTACGAGCAGTACTTC. Amino acid sequence: CATSPGQGYEQYF. This chain links TRBV6-1 with TRBJ2-7; maybe TRBD1 (6 bases). Trimming removed 10 bases at V and 4 bases at J, with 17 bases between. The V gene's germline CDR1 is MNHNS and CDR2 SASEGT. The CDR3 is 13 residues long.

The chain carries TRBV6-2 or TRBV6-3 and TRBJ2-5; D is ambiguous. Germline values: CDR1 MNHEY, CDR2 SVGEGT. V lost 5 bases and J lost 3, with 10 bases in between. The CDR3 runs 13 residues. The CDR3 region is CASSDHLKETQYF. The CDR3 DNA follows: TGTGCCAGCAGTGACCACCTGAAAGAGACCCAGTACTTC.

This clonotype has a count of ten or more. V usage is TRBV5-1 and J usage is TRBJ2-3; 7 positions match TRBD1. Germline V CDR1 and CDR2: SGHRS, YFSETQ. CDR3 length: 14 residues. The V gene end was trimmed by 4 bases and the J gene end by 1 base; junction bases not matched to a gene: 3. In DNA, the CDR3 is TGCGCCAGCAGCATCGGACAGGGCACAGATACGCAGTATTTT. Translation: CASSIGQGTDTQYF.

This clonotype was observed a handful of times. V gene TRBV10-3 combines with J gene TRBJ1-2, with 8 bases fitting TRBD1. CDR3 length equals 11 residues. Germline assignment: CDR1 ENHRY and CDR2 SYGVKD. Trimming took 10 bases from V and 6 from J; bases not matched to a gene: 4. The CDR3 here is CATQGADGYTF. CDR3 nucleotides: TGTGCCACCCAGGGGGCAGATGGCTACACCTTC.

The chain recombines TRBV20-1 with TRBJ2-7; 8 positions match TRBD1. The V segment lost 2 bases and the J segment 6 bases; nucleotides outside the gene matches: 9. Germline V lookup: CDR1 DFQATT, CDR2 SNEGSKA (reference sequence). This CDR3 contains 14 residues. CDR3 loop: CSARSGQGVGEQYF. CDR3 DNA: TGCAGTGCTAGAAGCGGACAGGGTGTCGGCGAGCAGTACTTC.